The subject of this entry is one T cell receptor beta chain. Antigen: not known. The CDR3 extends over 14 amino acids. DNA at approximately 200 ng, around 30,000 T cell genomes, went into sorted-subset replicate PCRs. The table came from immunoSEQ multiplex PCR; TCRdb's copy has only in-frame clones and leaves some out. The repertoire holds approximately 1.5 million clones, with about 98.5% as singletons. The data are from a study of shared clonotypes between healthy human individuals. Overall study context: Those who served as donors were a couple of women and three men between the ages of 18 and 49.

Study-level results: Generation probability values for non-shared clonotypes were lower than those for clonotypes shared by all four donors.

Sequenced input: naive CD4+ T cells sorted from blood. Specified subset: CD45RA+ positively selected. The receptor comes from a man under 40 in good health. The rearrangement links TRBV21-1 to TRBJ2-3; the tabulated D call, TRBD2, remains unverified against the DNA. TRBV21-1 is tagged as a pseudogene. CDR3 nucleotide sequence: TGTGCCAGCAGCAAAGGACTAGTTAAAAATACGCAGTATTTT. Protein: CASSKGLVKNTQYF.